This TCR beta chain was found in a study of OX40 agonist ivuxolimab in advanced cancers. Sequencing was performed with immunoSEQ multiplex PCR; in TCRdb, only in-frame clones are kept and a portion is missing. The table lists 70,000 to 80,000 clones, more than 85% of them singletons, with 6.2% in the top ten. The sequence was collected from an adult with an advanced solid tumor such as melanoma, head and neck, liver or kidney cancer. The source was CD4+ or CD8+ T cells sorted from blood, collected in a trial of the OX40 agonist ivuxolimab.

The CDR3 bases are TGTGCCAGCAGCTTAGTCACCAGCTCCTACGAGCAGTACTTC. This gives the protein CASSLVTSSYEQYF. The chain employs TRBV7-6 and TRBJ2-7; no clear D. The V end lost 1 base, the J end lost 0 bases, and 7 bases lay between the germline ends. The CDR3 consists of 14 residues. The germline CDR1 and CDR2 sequences are SGHVS and FNYEAQ.